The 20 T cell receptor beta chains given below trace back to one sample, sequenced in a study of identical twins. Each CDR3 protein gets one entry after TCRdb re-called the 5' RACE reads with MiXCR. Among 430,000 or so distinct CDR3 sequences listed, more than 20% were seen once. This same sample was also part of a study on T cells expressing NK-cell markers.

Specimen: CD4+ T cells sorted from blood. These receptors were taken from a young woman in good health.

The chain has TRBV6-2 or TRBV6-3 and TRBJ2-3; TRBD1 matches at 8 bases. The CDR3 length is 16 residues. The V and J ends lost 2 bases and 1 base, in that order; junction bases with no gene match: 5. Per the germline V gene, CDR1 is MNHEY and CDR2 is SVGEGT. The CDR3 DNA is TGTGCCAGCAGTTACCGGCAGGGGGCTCGCACAGATACGCAGTATTTT. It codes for CASSYRQGARTDTQYF.

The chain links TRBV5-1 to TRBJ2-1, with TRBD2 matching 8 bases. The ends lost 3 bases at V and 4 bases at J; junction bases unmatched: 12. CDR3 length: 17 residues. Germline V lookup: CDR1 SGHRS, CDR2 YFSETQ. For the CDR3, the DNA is TGCGCCAGCAGCTCCAACGGCGGGGGGTCTCGGTACAATGAGCAGTTCTTC. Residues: CASSSNGGGSRYNEQFF.

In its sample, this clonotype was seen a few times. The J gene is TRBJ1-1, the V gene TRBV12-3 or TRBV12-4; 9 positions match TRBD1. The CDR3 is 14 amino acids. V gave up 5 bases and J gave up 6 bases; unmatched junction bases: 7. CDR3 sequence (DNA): TGTGCCAGCAGTCCGGGACAGGGAAAATCTGAAGCTTTCTTT. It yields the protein CASSPGQGKSEAFF.

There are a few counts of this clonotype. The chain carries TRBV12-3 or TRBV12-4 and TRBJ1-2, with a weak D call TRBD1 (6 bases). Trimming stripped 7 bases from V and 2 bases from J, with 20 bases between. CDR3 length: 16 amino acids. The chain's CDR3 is CASTTGQGWPNYGYTF. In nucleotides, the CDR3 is TGTGCCAGCACCACGGGCCAGGGGTGGCCCAACTATGGCTACACCTTC.

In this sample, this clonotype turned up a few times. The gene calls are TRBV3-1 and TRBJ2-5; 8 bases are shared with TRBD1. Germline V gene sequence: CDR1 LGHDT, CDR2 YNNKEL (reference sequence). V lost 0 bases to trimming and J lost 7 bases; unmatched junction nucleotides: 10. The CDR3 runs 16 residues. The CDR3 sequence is CASSQEGTGGMRTQYF. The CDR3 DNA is TGTGCCAGCAGCCAAGAAGGGACAGGCGGGATGAGGACCCAGTACTTC.

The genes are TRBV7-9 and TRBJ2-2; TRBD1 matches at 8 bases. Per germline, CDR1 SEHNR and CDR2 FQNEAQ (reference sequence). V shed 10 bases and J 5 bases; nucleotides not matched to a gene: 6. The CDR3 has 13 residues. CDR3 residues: CATRRQGTGELFF. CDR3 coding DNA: TGTGCCACCAGGAGACAGGGGACCGGGGAGCTGTTTTTT.

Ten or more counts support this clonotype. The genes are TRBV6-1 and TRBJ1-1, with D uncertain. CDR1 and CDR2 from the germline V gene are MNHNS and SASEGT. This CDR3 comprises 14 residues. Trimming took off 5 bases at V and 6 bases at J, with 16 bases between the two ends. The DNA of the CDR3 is TGTGCCAGCAGTATGGAGTCGAGGAGATCTGAAGCTTTCTTT. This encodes CASSMESRRSEAFF.

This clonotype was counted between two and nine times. The CDR3 region is CASSLVGLVNEQFF. The CDR3 bases are TGCGCCAGCAGCTTGGTGGGACTAGTGAATGAGCAGTTCTTC. This chain links TRBV5-1 with TRBJ2-1; 8 bases map to TRBD2. CDR1 and CDR2 (germline): SGHRS, YFSETQ. V trimming: 0 bases; J trimming: 7 bases; junction bases outside the gene matches: 3. The CDR3 is made up of 14 amino acids.

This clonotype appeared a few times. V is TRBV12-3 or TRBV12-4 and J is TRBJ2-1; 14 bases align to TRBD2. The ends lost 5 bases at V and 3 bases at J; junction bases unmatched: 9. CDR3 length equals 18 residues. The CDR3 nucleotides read TGTGCCAGCAGTCCAAGACTAGCGGGAGGGCCTGACTACAATGAGCAGTTCTTC. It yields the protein CASSPRLAGGPDYNEQFF.

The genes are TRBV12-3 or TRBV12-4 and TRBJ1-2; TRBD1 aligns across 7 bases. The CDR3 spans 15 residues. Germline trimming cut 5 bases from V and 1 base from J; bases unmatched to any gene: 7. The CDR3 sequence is CASSPRTGINYGYTF. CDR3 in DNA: TGTGCCAGCAGTCCTCGGACAGGAATTAACTATGGCTACACCTTC.

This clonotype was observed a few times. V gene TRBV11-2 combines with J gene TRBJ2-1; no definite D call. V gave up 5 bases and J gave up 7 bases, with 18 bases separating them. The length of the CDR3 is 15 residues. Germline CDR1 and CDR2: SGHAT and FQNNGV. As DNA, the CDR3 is TGTGCCAGCAGCGAGAGGCCCCTAGAACGAAATGAGCAGTTCTTC. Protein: CASSERPLERNEQFF. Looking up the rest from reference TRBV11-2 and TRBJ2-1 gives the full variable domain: EAGVAQSPRYKIIEKRQSVAFWCNPISGHATLYWYQQILGQGPKLLIQFQNNGVVDDSQLPKDRFSAERLKGVDSTLKIQPAKLEDSAVYLCASSERPLERNEQFFGPGTRLTVL.

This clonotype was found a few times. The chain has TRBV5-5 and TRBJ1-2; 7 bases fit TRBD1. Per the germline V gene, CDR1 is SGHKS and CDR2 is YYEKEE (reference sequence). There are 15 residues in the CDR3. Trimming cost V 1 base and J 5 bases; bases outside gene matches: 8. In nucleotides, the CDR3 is TGTGCCAGCAGCTTGACTGCCGACAGGGCTTATGGCTACACCTTC. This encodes CASSLTADRAYGYTF.

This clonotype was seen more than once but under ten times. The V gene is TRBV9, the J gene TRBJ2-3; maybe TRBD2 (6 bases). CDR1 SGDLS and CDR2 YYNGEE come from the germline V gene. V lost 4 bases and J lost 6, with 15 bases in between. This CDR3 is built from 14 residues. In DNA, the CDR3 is TGTGCCAGCAGCCCCCTAGCGAGGACGGATACGCAGTATTTT. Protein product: CASSPLARTDTQYF.

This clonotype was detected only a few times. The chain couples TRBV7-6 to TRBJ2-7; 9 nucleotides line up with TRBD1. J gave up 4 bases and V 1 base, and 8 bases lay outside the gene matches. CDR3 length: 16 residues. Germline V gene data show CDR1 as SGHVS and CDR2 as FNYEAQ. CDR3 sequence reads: CASSLGGGTGPYEQYF. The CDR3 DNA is TGTGCCAGCAGCTTAGGGGGAGGGACAGGGCCATACGAGCAGTACTTC.

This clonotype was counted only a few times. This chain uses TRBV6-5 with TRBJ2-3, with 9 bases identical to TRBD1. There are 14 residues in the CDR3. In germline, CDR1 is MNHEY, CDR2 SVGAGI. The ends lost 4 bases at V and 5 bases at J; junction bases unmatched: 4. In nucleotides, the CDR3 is TGTGCCAGCAGTTTACAGGGGGCCGGAGATACGCAGTATTTT. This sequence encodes CASSLQGAGDTQYF.

The CDR3 protein is CASSPLGYSPLHF. The CDR3 bases are TGTGCCAGCAGTCCGCTGGGGTATTCACCCCTCCACTTT. The rearrangement joins TRBV6-6 to TRBJ1-6; D not certain. V shed 5 bases and J shed 8 bases, with 10 bases lying between them. CDR1 is MNHNY, CDR2 SVGAGI, per germline (reference sequence). The CDR3 runs to 13 residues.

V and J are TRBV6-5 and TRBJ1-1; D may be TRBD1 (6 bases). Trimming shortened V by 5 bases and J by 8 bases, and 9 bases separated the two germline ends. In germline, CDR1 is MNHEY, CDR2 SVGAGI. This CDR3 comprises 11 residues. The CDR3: CASSDRLEAFF. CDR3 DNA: TGTGCCAGCAGTGACAGGCTGGAAGCTTTCTTT.

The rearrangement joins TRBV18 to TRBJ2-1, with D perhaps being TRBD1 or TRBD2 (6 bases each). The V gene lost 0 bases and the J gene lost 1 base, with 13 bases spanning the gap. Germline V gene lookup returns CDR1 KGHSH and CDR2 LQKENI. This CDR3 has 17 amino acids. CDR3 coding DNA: TGTGCCAGCTCACCACCTTCCGGGGGCTATTCCTACAATGAGCAGTTCTTC. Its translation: CASSPPSGGYSYNEQFF.

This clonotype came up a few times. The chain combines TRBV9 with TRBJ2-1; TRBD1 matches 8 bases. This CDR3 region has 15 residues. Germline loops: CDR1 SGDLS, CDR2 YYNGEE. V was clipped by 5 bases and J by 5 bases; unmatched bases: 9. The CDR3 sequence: CASSAGGQAHNEQFF. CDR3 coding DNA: TGTGCCAGCAGTGCCGGGGGACAGGCACACAATGAGCAGTTCTTC.

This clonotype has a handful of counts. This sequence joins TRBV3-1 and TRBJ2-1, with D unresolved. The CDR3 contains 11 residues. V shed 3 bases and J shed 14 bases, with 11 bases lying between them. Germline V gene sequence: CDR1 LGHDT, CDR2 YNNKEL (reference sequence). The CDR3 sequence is CASSHKFHKFF. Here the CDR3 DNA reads TGTGCCAGCAGCCACAAGTTTCATAAGTTCTTC.